This TCR beta chain was captured by sequencing in a study of T cells in Graves' hyperthyroidism and ophthalmopathy. RNA transcripts yielded amplified TCR beta CDR3 regions. First-round RT-PCR targeting the TCR CDR3 was performed with the HTBI primer set. TCRdb passed the multiplex PCR reads through MiXCR, listing each CDR3 protein once. Of a few hundred thousand distinct CDR3 sequences listed, roughly 20% are singletons. The CDR3 covers 15 residues. Germline loops: CDR1 DFQATT, CDR2 SNEGSKA (reference sequence). V lost 8 bases to trimming and J lost 10 bases; unmatched junction nucleotides: 18. A word on this clonotype: This may be a read error: a much more frequent sequence differs by one nucleotide.

The TCR comes from a man aged 50 to 59 with Graves' ophthalmopathy. Sequencing used blood. The rearrangement joins TRBV20-1 to TRBJ2-1; 9 bases are shared with TRBD1. Written as DNA, the CDR3 is TGCAGTCTCGAAACTGTGGGGACAGGGAGTTACGAGCAGTTCTTC. This codes for CSLETVGTGSYEQFF.